This T cell receptor (beta chain) derives from a study of control samples from healthy donors and cancer patients. This CDR3 has 13 residues. Germline CDR1 reads LNHDA; CDR2 reads SQIVND (reference sequence). V shed 8 bases, J shed 4 bases, and the junction held 4 bases outside the gene matches. Profiled with immunoSEQ multiplex PCR; TCRdb holds only in-frame clones, not every one. Of about 100,000 clones listed, about 85% are singletons. The chain employs TRBV19 and TRBJ1-5; 8 positions agree with TRBD1. This sequence originates from a man aged 30-40 years in good health. Sequenced material: blood. CDR3 residues: CASGDRTNQPQHF. Here the CDR3 DNA reads TGTGCCAGTGGGGACAGGACTAATCAGCCCCAGCATTTT.